The entry below describes one TCR beta chain. Germline loops: CDR1 MNHNY, CDR2 SVGAGI (reference sequence). The V end lost 6 bases, the J end lost 4 bases, and 21 bases lay between the germline ends. The CDR3 runs 16 residues. The data belong to a study of immune characterization of retroperitoneal liposarcoma. TCRdb itself ran the PCR reads through MiXCR, one entry per CDR3 protein. The sample includes around 10,000 distinct CDR3 sequences, about a quarter of them seen just once. The sequenced sample was tumor tissue. The rearrangement uses TRBV6-6 and TRBJ1-1, with a weak D call TRBD1 (6 bases). This TCR was sampled from a male donor with retroperitoneal liposarcoma. In nucleotides, the CDR3 is TGTGCCAGCAGAGAAACAAAAGGAGGGGGAGTCACTGAAGCTTTCTTT. This codes for CASRETKGGGVTEAFF.